The 25 T cell receptor beta chains below all came from one sample that was sequenced in a study of blood T cell repertoires in COVID-19. TCRdb keeps only in-frame clones here, not all; method: immunoSEQ multiplex PCR. Seen here are about 47,000 clones, approximately 85% observed once, and the top ten hold 12% to 15%. Sequencing was performed on peripheral blood. The source of these receptors is a human donor with acute or convalescent COVID-19. The donor label of this sample is uncertain.

The rearrangement uses TRBV15 and TRBJ2-1; 7 bases fit TRBD1. Trimming took 5 bases from V and 0 from J; bases not matched to a gene: 13. Looked up from germline, CDR1 is LNHNV and CDR2 is YYDKDF (reference sequence). CDR3 size: 18 residues. The CDR3 bases are TGTGCCACCAGCCATCGCGCCGGGACAGCCAGCTCCTACAATGAGCAGTTCTTC. Translating gives CATSHRAGTASSYNEQFF.

The chain has TRBV12-5 and TRBJ2-1; 9 nucleotides align to TRBD2. CDR1 LGHNT and CDR2 FRNRAP come from the germline V gene. Trimming took 5 bases from V and 8 from J; bases not matched to a gene: 4. This CDR3 region has 13 residues. Here the CDR3 DNA reads TGTGCTAGTGGTATTAGCGGGAGCTATGAGCAGTTCTTC. Encoded protein: CASGISGSYEQFF.

The chain's CDR3 is CASSPVSSGTRPPSSLKYNEQFF. CDR3 in DNA: TGCGCCAGCAGCCCCGTCTCTTCTGGGACTAGGCCACCGAGCTCCCTCAAGTACAATGAGCAGTTCTTC. The chain couples TRBV5-1 to TRBJ2-1; 8 bases are shared with TRBD2. The CDR3 totals 23 residues. Losses at the gene ends were 4 bases for V and 4 bases for J; bases not matched to a gene: 31. Germline values: CDR1 SGHRS, CDR2 YFSETQ.

The chain combines TRBV9 with TRBJ2-2; 7 bases map to TRBD1. With V trimmed by 2 bases and J by 1 base, 2 bases remained unmatched. Germline lookup yields CDR1 SGDLS and CDR2 YYNGEE. The CDR3 totals 15 residues. DNA for the CDR3: TGTGCCAGCAGCGTGACAGGGTGGAACACCGGGGAGCTGTTTTTT. Amino acid sequence: CASSVTGWNTGELFF. Combining the CDR3 with reference TRBV9 and TRBJ2-2 gives the whole variable domain DSGVTQTPKHLITATGQRVTLRCSPRSGDLSVYWYQQSLDQGLQFLIQYYNGEERAKGNILERFSAQQFPDLHSELNLSSLELGDSALYFCASSVTGWNTGELFFGEGSRLTVL.

The V call is TRBV18, the J call TRBJ2-7; D perhaps matches TRBD1 (6 bases). The germline V gene encodes CDR1 KGHSH and CDR2 LQKENI. This CDR3 spans 15 amino acids. The germline V and J ends were trimmed by 6 bases and 0 bases, with 15 bases remaining between them. The CDR3 region is CASSPGTTSSYEQYF. CDR3 bases: TGTGCCAGCTCTCCCGGGACAACGAGCTCCTACGAGCAGTACTTC.

The V and J genes are TRBV29-1 and TRBJ2-5, with TRBD2 matching 8 bases. Trimming at V came to 4 bases and at J to 3 bases, leaving 4 bases not matched to a gene. The CDR3 spans 13 residues. Germline V gene data show CDR1 as SQVTM and CDR2 as ANQGSEA. As DNA, the CDR3 is TGCAGCGTTGCTGCGGGGGGAGAAGAGACCCAGTACTTC. Protein sequence: CSVAAGGEETQYF.

The chain combines TRBV12-3 or TRBV12-4 with TRBJ1-4; D is unresolved. The CDR3 contains 12 residues. With 3 bases removed from V and 6 bases from J, the gap between germline ends came to 5 bases. The CDR3: CASSFYHEKLFF. The CDR3 bases are TGTGCCAGCAGTTTCTATCATGAAAAACTGTTTTTT.

The V gene is TRBV7-9, the J gene TRBJ1-1; D is possibly TRBD1 (6 bases). Germline V gives CDR1 SEHNR, CDR2 FQNEAQ (reference sequence). CDR3 size: 14 residues. V lost 3 bases and J lost 3, with 11 bases in between. Written as DNA, the CDR3 is TGTGCCAGCAGCTTGCAATCAGGGGACACTGAAGCTTTCTTT. Translation gives CASSLQSGDTEAFF.

Points on this clone: Additional DNA sequences in this sample encode the identical CDR3. The chain carries TRBV6-6 and TRBJ1-1; D uncertain. The V gene lost 0 bases and the J gene lost 1 base, with 6 bases spanning the gap. From germline, CDR1 is MNHNY and CDR2 SVGAGI (reference sequence). CDR3 length equals 14 residues. The CDR3 DNA follows: TGTGCCAGCAGTTACTCCGAGGGGAACACTGAAGCTTTCTTT. Its protein product is CASSYSEGNTEAFF.

The V call is TRBV30, the J call TRBJ1-2, with a weak D call TRBD1 (6 bases). CDR1 and CDR2 from the germline V gene are GTSNPN and SVGIG (reference sequence). The CDR3 has 11 amino acids. V gave up 5 bases and J gave up 7 bases, with 11 bases separating them. The CDR3, as DNA: TGTGCCTGGCGTAAGGGGGTTGGCTACACCTTC. Translation: CAWRKGVGYTF. Drawing the rest from reference TRBV30 and TRBJ1-2, the complete variable domain is SQTIHQWPATLVQPVGSPLSLECTVEGTSNPNLYWYRQAAGRGLQLLFYSVGIGQISSEVPQNLSASRPQDRQFILSSKKLLLSDSGFYLCAWRKGVGYTFGSGTRLTVV.

The chain carries TRBV7-9 and TRBJ1-2, with 9 bases aligning to TRBD1. Germline CDR1 and CDR2: SEHNR and FQNEAQ (reference sequence). V shed 4 bases, J shed 7 bases, and the junction held 7 bases outside the gene matches. This CDR3 has 14 residues. CDR3 coding DNA: TGTGCCAGCAGCTCCTCGGGACAGGGAGGTGGCTACACCTTC. Its protein is CASSSSGQGGGYTF.

J is TRBJ2-5 and V is TRBV5-4; D might be TRBD2 (7 bases). Germline CDR1 is SGHNT and CDR2 is YYREEE (reference sequence). The V end was cut by 4 bases, the J end by 5 bases, with 15 bases between. CDR3 length: 14 residues. CDR3 DNA sequence: TGTGCCAGCAGCAAGCCCGGGGGGCACGAGACCCAGTACTTC. Amino acid sequence: CASSKPGGHETQYF.

The chain carries TRBV6-2 or TRBV6-3 and TRBJ1-2, with no clear D. CDR1 is MNHEY, CDR2 SVGEGT, per germline. Trimming removed 6 bases from V and 7 bases from J, with 24 bases in between. This CDR3 is 16 amino acids long. DNA of the CDR3: TGTGCCAGCAGCCCCCGACGCCTCCGGGAATTCGTTGGCTACACCTTC. It yields the protein CASSPRRLREFVGYTF.

The V call is TRBV11-2, the J call TRBJ2-5, with D uncertain. The V end was cut by 3 bases, the J end by 1 base, with 3 bases between. CDR1 and CDR2 (germline): SGHAT, FQNNGV. The CDR3 has 12 amino acids. The CDR3 here is CASSFSQETQYF. In nucleotides, the CDR3 is TGTGCCAGCAGCTTTAGCCAAGAGACCCAGTACTTC. The whole variable domain, remainder taken from reference TRBV11-2 and TRBJ2-5, is EAGVAQSPRYKIIEKRQSVAFWCNPISGHATLYWYQQILGQGPKLLIQFQNNGVVDDSQLPKDRFSAERLKGVDSTLKIQPAKLEDSAVYLCASSFSQETQYFGPGTRLLVL.

The J gene is TRBJ2-7, the V gene TRBV2; tentatively, D is TRBD2 (5 bases). Between the trimmed V and J ends, which lost 2 bases and 5 bases, there was a span of 16 bases. Looked up from germline, CDR1 is SNHLY and CDR2 is FYNNEI. This CDR3 has 15 residues. The CDR3 nucleotides are TGTGCCAGCAGTGAAAATACGGCAGCGGTGGACGAGCAGTACTTC. Residues: CASSENTAAVDEQYF.

The V and J genes are TRBV3-1 (or the pseudogene TRBV3-2) and TRBJ2-5; TRBD2 matches at 10 bases. CDR3 length: 16 residues. CDR1 and CDR2 from the germline V gene are LGHDT and YNNKEL (reference sequence). Trimming took 1 base from V and 5 from J; bases not matched to a gene: 7. In nucleotides, the CDR3 is TGTGCCAGCAGCCAAGCTAGCGGGAGCCTCAGGGAGACCCAGTACTTC. Translated, it gives CASSQASGSLRETQYF.

This chain uses TRBV11-3 with TRBJ2-7; 10 positions match TRBD1. The CDR3 is 15 amino acids. In germline, CDR1 is SGHNT, CDR2 YENEEA. Unmatched junction bases numbered 5, after V lost 3 bases and J lost 3 bases. The CDR3 region is CASSFPGQGNYEQYF. DNA for the CDR3: TGTGCCAGCAGCTTTCCGGGACAGGGGAACTACGAGCAGTACTTC.

This clone was found a few times. The V and J genes are TRBV6-2 or TRBV6-3 and TRBJ2-1; the D gene is possibly TRBD1 (6 bases). Trimming cost V 7 bases and J 4 bases, with 14 bases left between them. The CDR3 contains 14 residues. The germline gives CDR1 MNHEY, CDR2 SVGEGT. This CDR3 reads CASIPTGSYNEQFF. The CDR3 DNA reads as TGTGCCAGCATCCCGACAGGATCATACAATGAGCAGTTCTTC.

This clone was found once. The rearrangement uses TRBV19 and TRBJ2-5; D is unclear. V was pared by 8 bases and J by 2 bases, with 12 bases between. This CDR3 is 13 amino acids long. Germline CDR1 is LNHDA and CDR2 is SQIVND (reference sequence). The CDR3 bases are TGTGCCAGTGGAATTCGGCGGCAAGAGACCCAGTACTTC. Translating it yields CASGIRRQETQYF.

The chain employs TRBV2 and TRBJ1-6; D is ambiguous. V gave up 5 bases and J gave up 6 bases, with 14 bases separating them. CDR3 length: 15 residues. Germline V lookup: CDR1 SNHLY, CDR2 FYNNEI. For the CDR3, the DNA is TGTGCCAGCAGTTTGGACCCGGGAGGTAATTCACCCCTCCACTTT. This encodes CASSLDPGGNSPLHF.

The rearrangement links TRBV11-2 to TRBJ2-2, with unresolved D. This CDR3 has 12 residues. Deletions cut 5 bases from V and 1 base from J, with 2 bases between. The V gene's germline CDR1 is SGHAT and CDR2 FQNNGV. CDR3 residues: CASSQNTGELFF. CDR3 nucleotides: TGTGCCAGCAGCCAGAACACCGGGGAGCTGTTTTTT.

The rearrangement links TRBV7-2 to TRBJ2-1; TRBD1 agrees at 8 bases. The CDR3 totals 13 residues. CDR1 and CDR2 from the germline V gene are SGHTA and FQGNSA. V shed 8 bases, J shed 5 bases, and the junction held 5 bases outside the gene matches. In DNA, the CDR3 is TGTGCCAGCGGGACAGGACAAAACAATGAGCAGTTCTTC. Translation: CASGTGQNNEQFF. The whole variable domain, filled in from reference TRBV7-2 and TRBJ2-1, reads GAGVSQSPSNKVTEKGKDVELRCDPISGHTALYWYRQSLGQGLEFLIYFQGNSAPDKSGLPSDRFSAERTGGSVSTLTIQRTQQEDSAVYLCASGTGQNNEQFFGPGTRLTVL.

This sequence joins TRBV30 and TRBJ2-3; no clear D. CDR3 length: 13 amino acids. Trimming removed 7 bases at V and 9 bases at J, with 20 bases between. Germline values: CDR1 GTSNPN, CDR2 SVGIG (reference sequence). Written as DNA, the CDR3 is TGTGCCTTAACAATGGGCCCCCCACGGACGCAGTATTTT. It encodes CALTMGPPRTQYF.

The chain uses TRBV19 and TRBJ1-2; D perhaps matches TRBD1 (6 bases). Looked up from germline, CDR1 is LNHDA and CDR2 is SQIVND (reference sequence). V lost 4 bases, J lost 2 bases, and 17 bases lay in between. This CDR3 spans 16 amino acids. The CDR3 loop is CASSNFDARGNYGYTF. For the CDR3, the DNA is TGTGCCAGTAGTAACTTCGATGCCAGGGGAAACTATGGCTACACCTTC.

This clone was found once. The chain couples TRBV7-3 to TRBJ2-2; tentatively, D is TRBD2 (6 bases). The germline V gene has CDR1 SGHTA and CDR2 FQGTGA. CDR3 length equals 15 residues. V lost 1 base, J lost 5 bases, and 11 bases lay in between. This chain's CDR3 is CASSLRRSGTGELFF. For the CDR3, the DNA is TGTGCCAGCAGCTTAAGACGTAGCGGAACCGGGGAGCTGTTTTTT.